One and the same sample provided the 24 T cell receptor beta chains below, sequenced in a study of spatial heterogeneity in lung cancer (dated by TCRdb to about 2019). Read against the paper, the sample's time point label means: sample taken at primary tumor resection. For TCR sequencing, whole RNA was extracted from tumor and nontumor lung tissue, or from cryopreserved PBMC samples, and no cell sorting was done. The protocol used for the library was 5' RACE. The run used a NextSeq 500. TCRdb handled the public reads itself, with Q25 trimming in fastp and clone calling in MiXCR, and kept productive beta chains. When rows share a CDR3 protein, they turn into one entry using the most common DNA and genes. This sample comprises approximately 40,000 distinct CDR3 sequences, roughly an eighth of them detected only once. 50% to 65% of the sample is in the top ten clones. The input for sequencing was PBMCs, taken at surgery. The source is a male donor with early-stage non-small cell lung cancer.

In its sample, this clonotype was seen once. The chain has TRBV29-1 and TRBJ1-5; D remains unclear. Germline loops: CDR1 SQVTM, CDR2 ANQGSEA. The CDR3 runs to 13 residues. Trimming removed 6 bases from V and 9 bases from J, with 18 bases in between. CDR3 nucleotides: TGCAGCGTCGGTTACATCCCTGGAGCGCCCCAGCATTTT. Amino acids: CSVGYIPGAPQHF.

J is TRBJ2-1 and V is TRBV4-1; D is possibly TRBD2 (7 bases). The germline V gene encodes CDR1 MGHRA and CDR2 YSYEKL. This CDR3 is 15 amino acids long. The germline V and J ends were trimmed by 4 bases and 6 bases, with 16 bases remaining between them. The CDR3 here is CASSPKGGLSNEQFF. The CDR3 DNA follows: TGCGCCAGCAGCCCTAAGGGGGGGCTGTCCAATGAGCAGTTCTTC.

This clonotype was seen at least ten times. V is TRBV27 and J is TRBJ2-3; TRBD1 aligns across 8 bases. Per germline, CDR1 MNHEY and CDR2 SMNVEV (reference sequence). CDR3 length equals 16 residues. V lost 5 bases to trimming and J lost 3 bases; unmatched junction nucleotides: 10. This CDR3 reads CASSLWTGRRTDTQYF. Here the CDR3 DNA reads TGTGCCAGCAGTCTCTGGACAGGGAGGAGGACAGATACGCAGTATTTT.

This clonotype was detected only once. This rearrangement joins TRBV6-6 to TRBJ2-5; D is tentatively TRBD1 or TRBD2 (6 bases each). CDR3 size: 16 residues. V was clipped by 0 bases and J by 0 bases, with 11 bases between them. Germline CDR1 reads MNHNY; CDR2 reads SVGAGI (reference sequence). Here the CDR3 reads CASSYSRGVYQETQYF. The CDR3 DNA reads as TGTGCCAGCAGTTACTCAAGGGGGGTATACCAAGAGACCCAGTACTTC.

There are many counts of this clonotype. The chain has TRBV5-6 and TRBJ1-2; possibly TRBD1 for D (6 bases). The V gene's germline CDR1 is SGHDT and CDR2 YYEEEE. The V end lost 5 bases, the J end lost 3 bases, and 11 bases lay between the germline ends. The CDR3 has 13 amino acids. CDR3 DNA: TGTGCCAGCAGGCGTGGGGGCGACTATGGCTACACCTTC. It is translated as CASRRGGDYGYTF.

This rearrangement joins TRBV18 to TRBJ2-7, with 9 nucleotides matching TRBD1. The CDR3 has 14 residues. J lost 6 bases, V lost 3 bases, and 6 bases had no gene match. Germline loops: CDR1 KGHSH, CDR2 LQKENI. This chain's CDR3 is CASSPPGQGGEQYF. CDR3 coding DNA: TGTGCCAGCTCACCTCCGGGACAGGGAGGCGAGCAGTACTTC.

The V gene is TRBV6-6, the J gene TRBJ1-1; D might be TRBD1 (6 bases). The V end was cut by 2 bases, the J end by 5 bases, with 9 bases between. Germline V gives CDR1 MNHNY, CDR2 SVGAGI (reference sequence). The CDR3 covers 13 residues. The CDR3 protein is CASSYRGGTEAFF. The CDR3 DNA is TGTGCCAGCAGTTACAGGGGGGGGACTGAAGCTTTCTTT.

There are many counts of this clonotype. The genes are TRBV29-1 and TRBJ1-1; the D gene is possibly TRBD1 (6 bases). Trimming left V 6 bases short and J 8 bases short, with 19 bases between. The CDR3 extends over 13 amino acids. Looked up from germline, CDR1 is SQVTM and CDR2 is ANQGSEA. CDR3 in amino acids: CSVARDTRTEAFF. In nucleotides, the CDR3 is TGCAGCGTGGCTCGGGACACCCGAACGGAAGCTTTCTTT.

V and J are TRBV3-1 and TRBJ2-6; D possibly corresponds to TRBD2 (6 bases). This CDR3 region has 13 residues. V lost 4 bases, J lost 6 bases, and 7 bases lay in between. Germline CDR1 is LGHDT and CDR2 is YNNKEL (reference sequence). Here the CDR3 reads CASSPGEANVLTF. The DNA of the CDR3 is TGTGCCAGCAGCCCGGGGGAGGCCAACGTCCTGACTTTC.

This clonotype occurred many times. The chain couples TRBV13 to TRBJ2-5; D is undetermined. Germline values: CDR1 PRHDT, CDR2 FYEKMQ (reference sequence). This CDR3 has 11 residues. Trimming took 3 bases from V and 5 from J, leaving 4 bases between them. CDR3 protein: CASSLDETQYF. DNA of the CDR3: TGTGCCAGCAGCTTGGACGAGACCCAGTACTTC.

This clonotype was picked up many times. The gene calls are TRBV27 and TRBJ2-1; TRBD2 agrees at 9 bases. CDR3 size: 14 residues. Germline assignment: CDR1 MNHEY and CDR2 SMNVEV (reference sequence). The J segment lost 4 bases and the V segment lost 2 bases, leaving 0 bases of the junction unmatched. Written as DNA, the CDR3 is TGTGCCAGCAGTTTACTAGCGGGGTACAATGAGCAGTTCTTC. This gives the protein CASSLLAGYNEQFF.

This clonotype was counted a few times. The chain combines TRBV20-1 with TRBJ2-7; 9 bases are shared with TRBD2. V was pared by 1 base and J by 3 bases, with 13 bases of the junction left unmatched. The length of the CDR3 is 17 residues. Per germline, CDR1 DFQATT and CDR2 SNEGSKA (reference sequence). CDR3 loop: CSARVGLAGSLLYEQYF. CDR3 DNA: TGCAGTGCTAGAGTTGGTCTAGCGGGAAGTTTACTCTACGAGCAGTACTTC.

The chain links TRBV5-5 to TRBJ1-6, with TRBD1 matching 7 bases. The J segment lost 9 bases and the V segment lost 2 bases, leaving 2 bases of the junction unmatched. The CDR3 has 13 amino acids. From germline, CDR1 is SGHKS and CDR2 YYEKEE (reference sequence). The CDR3 DNA reads as TGTGCCAGCAGCTTTGACAGGGTTTCACCCCTCCACTTT. Translated, it gives CASSFDRVSPLHF.

V gene TRBV4-1 combines with J gene TRBJ2-3, with 9 nucleotides matching TRBD1. CDR1 and CDR2 (germline): MGHRA, YSYEKL. V was clipped by 4 bases and J by 0 bases; unmatched bases: 5. This CDR3 is built from 16 residues. CDR3 sequence: CASSRPTGGSTDTQYF. The CDR3 DNA sequence: TGCGCCAGCAGCCGTCCGACAGGGGGTAGCACAGATACGCAGTATTTT.

The CDR3 protein is CASSLGRLVPVNEQFF. The CDR3 region has the DNA TGTGCCAGCAGCTTAGGTCGACTAGTTCCGGTCAATGAGCAGTTCTTC. The J gene is TRBJ2-1, the V gene TRBV7-8; D is perhaps TRBD2 (6 bases). This CDR3 is built from 16 residues. Trimming left V 1 base short and J 6 bases short, with 16 bases between. The germline V gene encodes CDR1 SGHVS and CDR2 FQNEAQ.

The table lists this clonotype with a few counts. This chain joins TRBV7-2 and TRBJ2-1, with 7 bases fitting TRBD1. The J segment lost 4 bases and the V segment lost 1 base, leaving 10 bases of the junction unmatched. The germline V gene has CDR1 SGHTA and CDR2 FQGNSA. This CDR3 is built from 17 residues. The CDR3 DNA reads as TGTGCCAGCAGCTTAGGTTTCCACAGGGGACAGTACAATGAGCAGTTCTTC. This translates into CASSLGFHRGQYNEQFF.

Points on this clonotype: A read error may explain this, as a much larger clone is one base away. The missing conserved phenylalanine or tryptophan at the end of this CDR3 makes a read error likely. This chain connects TRBV3-1 to TRBJ2-1; D remains unclear. Trimming cost V 5 bases and J 7 bases, with 9 bases left between them. Germline lookup yields CDR1 LGHDT and CDR2 YNNKEL (reference sequence). The CDR3 spans 12 residues. CDR3 region: CASSYTLNEQFS. DNA of the CDR3: TGTGCCAGCAGCTACACGTTGAATGAGCAGTTCTCC.

This clonotype was recorded a few times. The chain employs TRBV24-1 and TRBJ2-2; TRBD1 matches 8 bases. This CDR3 is built from 14 residues. V shed 8 bases, J shed 8 bases, and the junction held 9 bases outside the gene matches. Germline values: CDR1 KGHDR, CDR2 SFDVKD. The CDR3 region has the DNA TGTGCCACCAACGCAGGGGGCATGCCAGGGGAGCTGTTTTTT. It yields the protein CATNAGGMPGELFF.

The chain carries TRBV6-5 and TRBJ1-5; D remains ambiguous. The V and J ends lost 8 bases and 7 bases respectively, with 15 bases between them. CDR1 MNHEY and CDR2 SVGAGI come from the germline V gene. This CDR3 contains 13 residues. CDR3 DNA: TGTGCCAGCTCCCGCGGGCCTGGGCAGCCCCAGCATTTT. Its translation is CASSRGPGQPQHF.

The J gene is TRBJ2-4, the V gene TRBV7-9; D gene ambiguous. This CDR3 region has 17 residues. The V gene lost 5 bases and the J gene lost 0 bases, with 17 bases spanning the gap. Germline values: CDR1 SEHNR, CDR2 FQNEAQ (reference sequence). CDR3 DNA sequence: TGTGCCAGCAGCAACCGACCGGGTAGTCTAGCCAAAAACATTCAGTACTTC. Translated: CASSNRPGSLAKNIQYF.

The chain carries TRBV6-1 and TRBJ2-5; D possibly corresponds to TRBD2 (6 bases). The length of the CDR3 is 15 residues. CDR1 and CDR2 (germline): MNHNS, SASEGT. Trimming cost V 4 bases and J 1 base, with 13 bases left between them. The CDR3 is CASSAGLVFQETQYF. The CDR3 DNA reads as TGTGCCAGCAGTGCGGGACTTGTTTTCCAAGAGACCCAGTACTTC.

This clonotype was found once. This chain links TRBV7-6 with TRBJ2-5; possible D gene TRBD1, 5 bases. Germline CDR1 reads SGHVS; CDR2 reads FNYEAQ. The CDR3 extends over 14 amino acids. The V and J ends lost 2 bases and 3 bases respectively, with 10 bases between them. The chain's CDR3 is CASSLRQGKETQYF. The CDR3 nucleotides read TGTGCCAGCAGCTTACGGCAGGGAAAAGAGACCCAGTACTTC.

This chain's CDR3 is CASSLRGGAFF. CDR3 coding DNA: TGTGCCAGCAGTTTGAGGGGGGGTGCTTTCTTT. V is TRBV12-3 or TRBV12-4 and J is TRBJ1-1; TRBD1 might be the D (6 bases). The CDR3 totals 11 residues. Trimming took 3 bases from V and 11 from J, leaving 10 bases between them.

The V and J genes are TRBV10-3 and TRBJ2-3; D is unclear. The V end lost 7 bases, the J end lost 2 bases, and 19 bases lay between the germline ends. CDR1 is ENHRY and CDR2 is SYGVKD in the germline V gene. This CDR3 has 16 residues. Here the CDR3 DNA reads TGTGCCATCAACCCCCCTAAAGAAGTAGACACAGATACGCAGTATTTT. This translates into CAINPPKEVDTDTQYF.